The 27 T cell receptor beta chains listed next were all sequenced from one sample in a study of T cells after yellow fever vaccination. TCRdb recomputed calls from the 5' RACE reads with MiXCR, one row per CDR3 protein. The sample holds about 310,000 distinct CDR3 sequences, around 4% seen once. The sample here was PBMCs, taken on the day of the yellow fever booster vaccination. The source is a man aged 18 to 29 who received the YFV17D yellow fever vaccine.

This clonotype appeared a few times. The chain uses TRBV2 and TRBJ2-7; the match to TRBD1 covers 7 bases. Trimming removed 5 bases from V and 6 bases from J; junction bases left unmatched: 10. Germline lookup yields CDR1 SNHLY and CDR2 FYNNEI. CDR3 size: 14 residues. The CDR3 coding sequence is TGTGCCAGCAGTTTGACAGGGTGGGTAAGCGAGCAGTACTTC. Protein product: CASSLTGWVSEQYF.

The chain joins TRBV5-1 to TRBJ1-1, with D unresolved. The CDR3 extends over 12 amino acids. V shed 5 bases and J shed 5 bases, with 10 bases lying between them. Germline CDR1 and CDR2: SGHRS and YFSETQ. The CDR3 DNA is TGCGCCAGCAGGGAGGGAGGAACTGAAGCTTTCTTT. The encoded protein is CASREGGTEAFF.

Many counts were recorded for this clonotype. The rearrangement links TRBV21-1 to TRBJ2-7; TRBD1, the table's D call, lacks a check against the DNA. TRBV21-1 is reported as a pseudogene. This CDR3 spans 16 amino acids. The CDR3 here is CASSIGTGKRYYEQYF. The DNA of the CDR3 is TGTGCCAGCAGCATTGGGACAGGGAAGAGGTACTACGAGCAGTACTTC.

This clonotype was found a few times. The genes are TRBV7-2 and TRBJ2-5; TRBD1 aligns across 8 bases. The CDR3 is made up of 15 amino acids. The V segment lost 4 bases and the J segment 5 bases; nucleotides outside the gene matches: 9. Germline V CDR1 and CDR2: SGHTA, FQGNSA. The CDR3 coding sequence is TGTGCCAGCAGCTCGTGGGGGACAGGTGGGGAGACCCAGTACTTC. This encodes CASSSWGTGGETQYF.

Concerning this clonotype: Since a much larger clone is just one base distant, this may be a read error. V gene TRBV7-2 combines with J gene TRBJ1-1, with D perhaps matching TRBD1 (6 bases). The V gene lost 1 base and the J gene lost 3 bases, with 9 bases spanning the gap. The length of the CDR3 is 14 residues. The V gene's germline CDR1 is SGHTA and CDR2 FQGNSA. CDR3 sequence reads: CASSLVRGYTEAFF. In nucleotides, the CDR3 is TGTGCCAGCAGCTTAGTCAGGGGCTACACTGAAGCTTTCTTT.

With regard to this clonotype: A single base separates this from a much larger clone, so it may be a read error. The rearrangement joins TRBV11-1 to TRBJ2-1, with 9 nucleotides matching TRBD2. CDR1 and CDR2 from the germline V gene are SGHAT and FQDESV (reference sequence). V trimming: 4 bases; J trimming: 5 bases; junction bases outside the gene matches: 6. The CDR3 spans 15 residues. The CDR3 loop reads CASSYSGGADNEQFF. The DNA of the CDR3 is TGTGCCAGCAGCTATAGCGGGGGAGCAGACAATGAGCAGTTCTTC. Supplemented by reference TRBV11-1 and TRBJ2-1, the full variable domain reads EAEVAQSPRYKITEKSQAVAFWCDPISGHATLYWYRQILGQGPELLVQFQDESVVDDSQLPKDRFSAERLKGVDSTLKIQPAELGDSAMYLCASSYSGGADNEQFFGPGTRLTVL.

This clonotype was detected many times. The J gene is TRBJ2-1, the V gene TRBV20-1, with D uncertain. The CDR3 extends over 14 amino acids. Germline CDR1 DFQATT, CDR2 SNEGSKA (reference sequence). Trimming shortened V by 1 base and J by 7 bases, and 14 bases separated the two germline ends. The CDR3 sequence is CSARVVYLWNEQFF. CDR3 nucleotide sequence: TGCAGTGCTAGAGTAGTCTATCTATGGAATGAGCAGTTCTTC.

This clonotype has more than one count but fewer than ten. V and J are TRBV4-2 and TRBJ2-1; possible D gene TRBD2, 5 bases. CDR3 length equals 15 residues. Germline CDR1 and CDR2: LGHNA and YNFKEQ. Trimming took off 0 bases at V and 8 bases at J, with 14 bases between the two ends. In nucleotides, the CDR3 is TGTGCCAGCAGCCAAGAAATGCTAGCTCGCGATGAGCAGTTCTTC. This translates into CASSQEMLARDEQFF.

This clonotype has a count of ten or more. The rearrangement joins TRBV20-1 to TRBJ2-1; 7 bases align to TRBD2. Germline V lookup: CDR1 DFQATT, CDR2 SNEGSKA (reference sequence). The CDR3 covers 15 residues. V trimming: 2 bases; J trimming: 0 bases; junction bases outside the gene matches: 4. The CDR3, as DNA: TGCAGTGCTAGAAGGGGCGGGAGCTCCTACAATGAGCAGTTCTTC. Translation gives CSARRGGSSYNEQFF.

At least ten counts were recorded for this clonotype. The CDR3 DNA sequence: TGTGCCAGCAGCTTAGGTGGGACAGGCAATCAGCCCCAGCATTTT. Translating gives CASSLGGTGNQPQHF. V is TRBV7-9 and J is TRBJ1-5; 7 bases agree with TRBD1. The germline V gene encodes CDR1 SEHNR and CDR2 FQNEAQ (reference sequence). The CDR3 covers 15 residues. The V gene end was trimmed by 1 base and the J gene end by 2 bases; junction bases not matched to a gene: 2.

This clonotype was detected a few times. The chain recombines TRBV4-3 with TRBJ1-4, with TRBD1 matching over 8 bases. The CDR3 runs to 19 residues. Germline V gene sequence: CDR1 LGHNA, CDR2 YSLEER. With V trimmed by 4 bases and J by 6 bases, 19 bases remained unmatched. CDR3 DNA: TGCGCCAGCAGCCCTATAACCTGCGACGAGACAGGGGAGGATGAAAAACTGTTTTTT. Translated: CASSPITCDETGEDEKLFF.

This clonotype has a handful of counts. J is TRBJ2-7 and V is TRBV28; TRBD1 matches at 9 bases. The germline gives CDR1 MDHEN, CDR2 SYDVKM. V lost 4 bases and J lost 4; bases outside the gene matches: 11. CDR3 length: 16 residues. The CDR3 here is CASSSNRGRELYEQYV. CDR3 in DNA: TGTGCCAGCAGTTCCAACAGGGGGCGGGAATTATACGAGCAGTACGTC.

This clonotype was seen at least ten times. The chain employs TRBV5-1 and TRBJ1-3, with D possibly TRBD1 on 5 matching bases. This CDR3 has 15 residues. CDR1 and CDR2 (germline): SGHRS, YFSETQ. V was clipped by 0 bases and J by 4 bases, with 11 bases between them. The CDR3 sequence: CASSLDVTAGNTIYF. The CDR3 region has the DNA TGCGCCAGCAGCTTGGACGTGACAGCCGGAAACACCATATATTTT. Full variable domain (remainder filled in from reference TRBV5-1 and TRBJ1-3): KAGVTQTPRYLIKTRGQQVTLSCSPISGHRSVSWYQQTPGQGLQFLFEYFSETQRNKGNFPGRFSGRQFSNSRSEMNVSTLELGDSALYLCASSLDVTAGNTIYFGEGSWLTVV.

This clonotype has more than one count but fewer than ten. CDR3 amino acids: CSAIAGSMATYEQYF. The CDR3 DNA follows: TGCAGTGCTATAGCCGGCTCGATGGCCACCTACGAGCAGTACTTC. The V gene is TRBV20-1, the J gene TRBJ2-7; D gene unclear. Trimming removed 4 bases from V and 2 bases from J, with 18 bases in between. The CDR3 is 15 amino acids. CDR1 and CDR2 (germline): DFQATT, SNEGSKA (reference sequence).

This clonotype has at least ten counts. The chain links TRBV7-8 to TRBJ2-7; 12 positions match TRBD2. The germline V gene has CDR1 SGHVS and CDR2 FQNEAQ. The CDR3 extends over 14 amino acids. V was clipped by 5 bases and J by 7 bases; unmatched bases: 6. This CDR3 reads CASSPTSGGREQYV. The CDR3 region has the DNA TGTGCCAGCAGCCCAACTAGCGGGGGGAGGGAGCAGTACGTC.

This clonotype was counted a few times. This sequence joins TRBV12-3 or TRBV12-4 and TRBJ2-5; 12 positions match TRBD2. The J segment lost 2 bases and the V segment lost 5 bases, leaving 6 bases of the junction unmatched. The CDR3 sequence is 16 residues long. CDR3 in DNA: TGTGCCAGCAGTGCGGGACTAGCGGGCCTACAAGAGACCCAGTACTTC. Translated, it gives CASSAGLAGLQETQYF.

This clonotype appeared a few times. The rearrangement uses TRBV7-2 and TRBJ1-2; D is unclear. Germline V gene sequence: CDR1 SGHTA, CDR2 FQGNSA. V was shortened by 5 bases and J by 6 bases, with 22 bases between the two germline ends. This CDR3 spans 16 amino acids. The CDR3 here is CASSRYPATPQNGYTF. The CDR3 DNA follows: TGTGCCAGCAGCCGTTACCCGGCTACCCCACAAAATGGCTACACCTTC.

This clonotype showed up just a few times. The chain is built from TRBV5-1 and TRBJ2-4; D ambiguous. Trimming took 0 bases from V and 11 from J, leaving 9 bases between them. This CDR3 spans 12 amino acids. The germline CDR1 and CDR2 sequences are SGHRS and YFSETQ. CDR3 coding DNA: TGCGCCAGCAGCTTGGATGGCCCACTTCAGTACTTC. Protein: CASSLDGPLQYF.

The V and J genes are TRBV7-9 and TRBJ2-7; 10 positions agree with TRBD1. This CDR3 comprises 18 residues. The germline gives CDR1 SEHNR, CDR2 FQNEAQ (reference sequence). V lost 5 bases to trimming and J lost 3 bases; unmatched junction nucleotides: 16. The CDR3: CASSSSRLGQGPFYEQYV. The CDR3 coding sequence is TGTGCCAGCAGCAGCAGCCGGCTGGGACAGGGGCCCTTCTACGAGCAGTACGTC.

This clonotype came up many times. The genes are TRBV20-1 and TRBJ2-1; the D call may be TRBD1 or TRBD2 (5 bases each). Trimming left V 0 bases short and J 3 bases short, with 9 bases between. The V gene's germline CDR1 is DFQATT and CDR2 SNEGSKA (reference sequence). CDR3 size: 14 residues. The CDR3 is CSARDGDHYNEQFF. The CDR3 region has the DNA TGCAGTGCTAGAGATGGGGACCACTACAATGAGCAGTTCTTC.

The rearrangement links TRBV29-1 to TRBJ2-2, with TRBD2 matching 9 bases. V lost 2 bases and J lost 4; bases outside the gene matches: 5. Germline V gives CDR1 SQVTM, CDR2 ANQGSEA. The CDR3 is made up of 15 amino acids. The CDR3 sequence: CSVERLAGTTGELFF. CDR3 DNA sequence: TGCAGCGTTGAACGGCTAGCGGGGACCACCGGGGAGCTGTTTTTT.

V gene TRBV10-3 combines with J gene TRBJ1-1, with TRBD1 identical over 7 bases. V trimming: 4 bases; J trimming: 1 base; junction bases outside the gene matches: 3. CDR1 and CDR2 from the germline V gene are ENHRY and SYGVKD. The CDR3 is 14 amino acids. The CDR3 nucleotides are TGTGCCATCAGTGCCAGGACAGGGAACACTGAAGCTTTCTTT. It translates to CAISARTGNTEAFF.

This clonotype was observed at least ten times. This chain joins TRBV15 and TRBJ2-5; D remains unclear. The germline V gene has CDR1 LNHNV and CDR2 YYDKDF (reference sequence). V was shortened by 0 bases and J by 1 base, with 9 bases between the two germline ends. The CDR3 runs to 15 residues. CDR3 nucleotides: TGTGCCACCAGCAGAGATCCCCGACCCCAAGAGACCCAGTACTTC. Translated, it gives CATSRDPRPQETQYF.

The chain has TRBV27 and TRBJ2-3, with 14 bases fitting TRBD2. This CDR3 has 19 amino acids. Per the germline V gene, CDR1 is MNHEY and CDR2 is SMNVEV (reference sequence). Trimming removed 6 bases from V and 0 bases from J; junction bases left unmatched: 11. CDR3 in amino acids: CASRALGLAGAISTDTQYF. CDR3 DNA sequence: TGTGCCAGCAGGGCCCTGGGACTAGCGGGAGCAATAAGCACAGATACGCAGTATTTT.

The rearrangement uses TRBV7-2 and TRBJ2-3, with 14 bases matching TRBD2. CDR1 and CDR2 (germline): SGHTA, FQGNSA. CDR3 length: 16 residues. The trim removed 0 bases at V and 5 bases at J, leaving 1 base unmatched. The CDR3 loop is CASSLAGLAGVDTQYF. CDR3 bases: TGTGCCAGCAGCTTAGCGGGACTAGCGGGGGTAGATACGCAGTATTTT.

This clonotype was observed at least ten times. The CDR3 spells CASSPEPAAESPLHF. CDR3 sequence (DNA): TGTGCCAGCAGCCCAGAGCCGGCCGCGGAGTCACCCCTCCACTTT. The chain is built from TRBV7-9 and TRBJ1-6; D is uncertain. The V end lost 5 bases, the J end lost 10 bases, and 18 bases lay between the germline ends. CDR1 and CDR2 (germline): SEHNR, FQNEAQ (reference sequence). The length of the CDR3 is 15 residues.

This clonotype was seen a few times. CDR3 loop: CATSDLTGFSNQPQHF. CDR3 DNA sequence: TGTGCCACCAGTGACCTGACAGGCTTTAGCAATCAGCCCCAGCATTTT. This chain uses TRBV24-1 with TRBJ1-5; TRBD1 might be the D (6 bases). V lost 4 bases, J lost 0 bases, and 12 bases lay in between. The CDR3 is made up of 16 amino acids. Germline lookup yields CDR1 KGHDR and CDR2 SFDVKD.